This entry lists 22 T cell receptor beta chains sequenced from one sample in a study of identical twins. MiXCR, run by TCRdb on the 5' RACE reads, gives a single entry per CDR3 protein. The data show hundreds of thousands of distinct CDR3 sequences, roughly a quarter seen once. The sample was also reused in another study, on T cells expressing NK-cell markers.

Sequencing input: CD4+ T cells sorted from blood. Receptors originate from a woman between 18 and 29 years old in good health.

The genes are TRBV27 and TRBJ2-3; unclear D gene. V gave up 0 bases and J gave up 6 bases, with 13 bases separating them. This CDR3 region has 15 residues. Per germline, CDR1 MNHEY and CDR2 SMNVEV (reference sequence). CDR3 amino acids: CASSLSSVVGDTQYF. The CDR3 DNA is TGTGCCAGCAGTTTATCGTCGGTAGTTGGTGATACGCAGTATTTT.

The chain uses TRBV20-1 and TRBJ2-2; 7 bases are shared with TRBD2. The J segment lost 0 bases and the V segment lost 4 bases, leaving 8 bases of the junction unmatched. The CDR3 totals 16 residues. Germline lookup yields CDR1 DFQATT and CDR2 SNEGSKA (reference sequence). Written as DNA, the CDR3 is TGCAGTGCTACGCCCAGCGGGGCAGCGAACACCGGGGAGCTGTTTTTT. Amino acid sequence: CSATPSGAANTGELFF.

In its sample, this clonotype was seen a few times. J is TRBJ2-5 and V is TRBV5-6; unclear D gene. The V end lost 4 bases, the J end lost 5 bases, and 12 bases lay between the germline ends. Looked up from germline, CDR1 is SGHDT and CDR2 is YYEEEE. There are 13 residues in the CDR3. CDR3 residues: CASSPITRETQYF. DNA of the CDR3: TGTGCCAGCAGCCCTATTACCAGGGAGACCCAGTACTTC.

The V gene is TRBV12-3 or TRBV12-4, the J gene TRBJ2-7; D is unresolved. This CDR3 is 12 amino acids long. V was pared by 6 bases and J by 2 bases, with 8 bases between. The CDR3 DNA is TGTGCCAGCAGCCGCCTTCCCTACGAGCAGTACTTC. Translating it yields CASSRLPYEQYF.

This rearrangement joins TRBV18 to TRBJ2-5; the D gene is possibly TRBD2 (6 bases). The CDR3 covers 13 residues. The V end was cut by 3 bases, the J end by 5 bases, with 10 bases between. Germline V gene data show CDR1 as KGHSH and CDR2 as LQKENI. The CDR3 here is CASSPAGLETQYF. For the CDR3, the DNA is TGTGCCAGCTCACCGGCGGGGCTTGAGACCCAGTACTTC.

There are a few counts of this clonotype. The CDR3, as DNA: TGTGCCAGCAGCCAAGATCAAACTGGATCCTACGAGCAGTACTTC. It translates to CASSQDQTGSYEQYF. The gene calls are TRBV4-2 and TRBJ2-7, with no clear D. V dropped 0 bases and J dropped 1 base, with 10 bases sitting between them. The CDR3 extends over 15 amino acids. Germline V CDR1 and CDR2: LGHNA, YNFKEQ.

The V call is TRBV20-1, the J call TRBJ2-3; 9 bases map to TRBD2. The CDR3 covers 15 residues. The trim removed 0 bases at V and 4 bases at J, leaving 5 bases unmatched. CDR1 and CDR2 (germline): DFQATT, SNEGSKA (reference sequence). The CDR3 is CSARDASGVSDTQYF. The CDR3 region has the DNA TGCAGTGCTAGAGATGCTAGCGGGGTATCAGATACGCAGTATTTT.

The chain employs TRBV25-1 and TRBJ2-1; D possibly corresponds to TRBD1 (5 bases). Germline CDR1 and CDR2: MGHDK and SYGVNS. V lost 9 bases and J 4 bases, leaving 13 bases between the germline ends. The CDR3 totals 13 residues. CDR3 protein: CASQGVGYNEQFF. CDR3 sequence (DNA): TGTGCCAGTCAGGGTGTGGGATACAATGAGCAGTTCTTC.

The chain combines TRBV3-1 with TRBJ2-7; 14 bases align to TRBD2. The germline V gene has CDR1 LGHDT and CDR2 YNNKEL (reference sequence). V was pared by 4 bases and J by 0 bases, with 11 bases of the junction left unmatched. The CDR3 is 19 residues long. The CDR3: CASSRVPGLAGESSYEQYF. As DNA, the CDR3 is TGTGCCAGCAGCCGTGTCCCGGGACTAGCGGGGGAGAGCTCCTACGAGCAGTACTTC.

J is TRBJ2-2 and V is TRBV3-1; D possibly uses TRBD1 or TRBD2 (6 bases each). Between the trimmed V and J ends, which lost 8 bases and 3 bases, there was a span of 13 bases. The germline gives CDR1 LGHDT, CDR2 YNNKEL (reference sequence). This CDR3 has 14 residues. CDR3 sequence reads: CASSRRGDTGELFF. The DNA of the CDR3 is TGTGCCAGCTCACGAAGGGGGGACACCGGGGAGCTGTTTTTT.

This clonotype was counted between two and nine times. The gene calls are TRBV7-6 and TRBJ1-1, with D uncertain. The V gene lost 6 bases and the J gene lost 1 base, with 9 bases spanning the gap. Germline-derived CDR1 and CDR2 are SGHVS and FNYEAQ. CDR3 length equals 13 residues. CDR3 region: CASRAQENTEAFF. The CDR3 DNA follows: TGTGCCAGCAGAGCCCAGGAGAACACTGAAGCTTTCTTT. Drawing the rest from reference TRBV7-6 and TRBJ1-1, the complete variable domain is GAGVSQSPRYKVTKRGQDVALRCDPISGHVSLYWYRQALGQGPEFLTYFNYEAQQDKSGLPNDRFSAERPEGSISTLTIQRTEQRDSAMYRCASRAQENTEAFFGQGTRLTVV.

This clonotype was seen a handful of times. The chain employs TRBV2 and TRBJ2-1; D gene ambiguous. The germline V gene encodes CDR1 SNHLY and CDR2 FYNNEI. This CDR3 is built from 14 residues. Between the trimmed V and J ends, which lost 3 bases and 4 bases, there was a span of 10 bases. The chain's CDR3 is CASSESGEYNEQFF. CDR3 coding DNA: TGTGCCAGCAGTGAGAGTGGGGAATACAATGAGCAGTTCTTC.

The chain joins TRBV5-6 to TRBJ2-1, with D possibly being TRBD1 (5 bases). This CDR3 region has 12 residues. CDR1 is SGHDT and CDR2 is YYEEEE in the germline V gene. V lost 4 bases and J lost 9, with 11 bases in between. CDR3 nucleotides: TGTGCCAGCAGCCGCGACAGTTTTGAGCAGTTCTTC. This encodes CASSRDSFEQFF.

V usage is TRBV5-6 and J usage is TRBJ2-1, with 8 bases fitting TRBD2. CDR3 size: 17 residues. V gave up 4 bases and J gave up 4 bases; unmatched junction bases: 13. The germline gives CDR1 SGHDT, CDR2 YYEEEE. The CDR3 here is CASSLLMRGLVYNEQFF. CDR3 DNA: TGTGCCAGCAGCCTCCTCATGAGGGGACTAGTGTACAATGAGCAGTTCTTC.

The chain couples TRBV10-3 to TRBJ1-5, with D uncertain. V was clipped by 0 bases and J by 7 bases, with 10 bases between them. CDR3 size: 14 residues. Germline loops: CDR1 ENHRY, CDR2 SYGVKD. The CDR3 region has the DNA TGTGCCATCAGTGAGTCACGGGGAAGCCAGCCCCAGCATTTT. Its translation is CAISESRGSQPQHF.

This clonotype was picked up a small number of times. This chain joins TRBV7-2 and TRBJ2-6; D is unresolved. The CDR3 has 15 residues. From germline, CDR1 is SGHTA and CDR2 FQGNSA. V was trimmed by 8 bases and J by 0 bases, leaving 11 bases between them. The CDR3 sequence is CASFPSLSGANVLTF. In DNA form, the CDR3 reads TGTGCCAGCTTCCCCAGCCTCTCTGGGGCCAACGTCCTGACTTTC.

This clonotype was observed a few times. The chain is built from TRBV10-3 and TRBJ2-1; 7 nucleotides align to TRBD2. This CDR3 spans 15 amino acids. Germline-derived CDR1 and CDR2 are ENHRY and SYGVKD. V lost 2 bases to trimming and J lost 10 bases; unmatched junction nucleotides: 11. CDR3 coding DNA: TGTGCCATCAGTGAGCAGTCTAGCGGCGAGGTCGAGCAGTTCTTC. Residues: CAISEQSSGEVEQFF.

This clonotype was observed a few times. The chain carries TRBV5-1 and TRBJ2-4, with TRBD2 matching over 8 bases. The junction had 4 bases not matched to a gene; V was cut back by 4 bases and J by 4 bases. Germline assignment: CDR1 SGHRS and CDR2 YFSETQ. This CDR3 has 14 residues. Here the CDR3 reads CASSQGLVKNIQYF. CDR3 sequence (DNA): TGCGCCAGCAGCCAGGGACTAGTGAAAAACATTCAGTACTTC.

CDR3 coding DNA: TGTGCCAGCAGCCCGCCGGGCGCCGGCGACGTAGAGACCCAGTACTTC. It is translated as CASSPPGAGDVETQYF. J is TRBJ2-5 and V is TRBV14; D call uncertain. Deletions cut 4 bases from V and 4 bases from J, with 19 bases between. Germline V gives CDR1 SGHDN, CDR2 FVKESK. The CDR3 extends over 16 amino acids.

V and J are TRBV5-1 and TRBJ2-7; D is unresolved. V was pared by 4 bases and J by 6 bases, with 17 bases between. The germline V gene has CDR1 SGHRS and CDR2 YFSETQ. The CDR3 length is 14 residues. CDR3: CASSPSPNLGEQYF. In DNA, the CDR3 is TGCGCCAGCAGCCCCTCCCCTAACCTCGGCGAGCAGTACTTC.

The table lists this clonotype with a few counts. The chain uses TRBV12-5 and TRBJ2-1; D ambiguous. Trimming shortened V by 1 base and J by 0 bases, and 7 bases separated the two germline ends. The germline V gene has CDR1 LGHNT and CDR2 FRNRAP. The CDR3 totals 15 residues. The CDR3 nucleotides read TGTGCTAGTGGTTTGGAAGTTGCCTCCTACAATGAGCAGTTCTTC. Translation: CASGLEVASYNEQFF.

This chain links TRBV10-1 with TRBJ2-1; 10 nucleotides agree with TRBD2. This CDR3 is built from 14 residues. The junction had 5 bases not matched to a gene; V was cut back by 3 bases and J by 9 bases. CDR1 is WNHNN and CDR2 is SYGVQD in the germline V gene (reference sequence). This CDR3 is CASSELAGNSEQFF. The CDR3 DNA follows: TGCGCCAGCAGTGAACTAGCGGGGAACAGTGAGCAGTTCTTC.